This TCR beta chain stems from a study of blood T cells in healthy people across ages. Study conclusions and caveats: Fewer expanded clones and more diversity marked long-lived versus aged donors.

Germline V gene lookup returns CDR1 SEHNR and CDR2 FQNEAQ (reference sequence). V lost 5 bases, J lost 6 bases, and 16 bases lay in between. This CDR3 region has 14 residues. The authors ran a second PCR of about 7 to 11 cycles using a sample-barcoded 5' primer and a J-beta primer mix. TCRdb independently ran MiXCR on the 5' RACE reads; one entry per CDR3 protein. The repertoire holds roughly 800,000 distinct CDR3 sequences, with 58% as singletons. Comments on this clonotype: Its antigen is unidentified.

The sequenced material came from blood. The chain has TRBV7-9 and TRBJ1-1; perhaps TRBD1 as D (6 bases). The sequence came from a man aged 30-40 years in good health. The CDR3 DNA sequence: TGTGCCAGCAGCATGACACAGGGTCGTGCTGAAGCTTTCTTT. Its protein is CASSMTQGRAEAFF. Variable domain in full (rest from reference TRBV7-9 and TRBJ1-1): DTGVSQNPRHKITKRGQNVTFRCDPISEHNRLYWYRQTLGQGPEFLTYFQNEAQLEKSRLLSDRFSAERPKGSFSTLEIQRTEQGDSAMYLCASSMTQGRAEAFFGQGTRLTVV.